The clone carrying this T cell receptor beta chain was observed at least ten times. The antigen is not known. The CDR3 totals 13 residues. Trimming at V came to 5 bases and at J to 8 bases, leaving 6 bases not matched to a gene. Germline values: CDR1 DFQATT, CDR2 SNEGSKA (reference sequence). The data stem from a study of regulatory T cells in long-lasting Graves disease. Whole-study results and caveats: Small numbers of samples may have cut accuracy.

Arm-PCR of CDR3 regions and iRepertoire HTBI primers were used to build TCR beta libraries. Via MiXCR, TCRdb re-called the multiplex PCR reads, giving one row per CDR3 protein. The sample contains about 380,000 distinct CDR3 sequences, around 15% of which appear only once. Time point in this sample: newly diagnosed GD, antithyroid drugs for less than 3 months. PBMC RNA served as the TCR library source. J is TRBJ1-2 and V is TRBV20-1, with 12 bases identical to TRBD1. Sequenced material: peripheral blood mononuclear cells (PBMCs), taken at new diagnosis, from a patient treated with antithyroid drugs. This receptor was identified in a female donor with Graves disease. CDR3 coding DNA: TGCAGTGCTTCGGGACAGGGGGCTGAAGGCTACACCTTC. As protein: CSASGQGAEGYTF.